This T cell receptor beta chain appears in the sequencing data of a study of glioma-infiltrating T cells. Overall study findings and caveats: Non-neoplastic patients had below-expected tissue-blood divergence, while all gliomas exceeded expectation. Very few CDR3 sequences were shared between tissue and blood.

Note on this clonotype: The antigen is undetermined. A read error may explain this, as a much larger clone is one base away.

TCR alpha and beta CDR3 regions were amplified from RNA using iRepertoire nested multiplex PCR. TCRdb re-analysed the multiplex PCR reads in MiXCR, keeping a single row per CDR3 protein. The table has roughly 130,000 distinct CDR3 sequences, about 22% seen once. CDR1 is MNHNY and CDR2 is SVGAGI in the germline V gene (reference sequence). This CDR3 has 14 amino acids. Sequencing used glioma tissue, nonneoplastic brain tissue, or PBMCs (not recorded which). This chain connects TRBV6-6 to TRBJ1-2, with 7 nucleotides matching TRBD1. This clonotype was obtained from a human donor with low-grade glioma or glioblastoma, undergoing nonglioma brain surgery, or in good health (not recorded which). CDR3 sequence: CASSPTGFNDGYAF. The CDR3 DNA sequence: TGTGCCAGCAGTCCGACAGGGTTTAACGATGGCTACGCCTTC.